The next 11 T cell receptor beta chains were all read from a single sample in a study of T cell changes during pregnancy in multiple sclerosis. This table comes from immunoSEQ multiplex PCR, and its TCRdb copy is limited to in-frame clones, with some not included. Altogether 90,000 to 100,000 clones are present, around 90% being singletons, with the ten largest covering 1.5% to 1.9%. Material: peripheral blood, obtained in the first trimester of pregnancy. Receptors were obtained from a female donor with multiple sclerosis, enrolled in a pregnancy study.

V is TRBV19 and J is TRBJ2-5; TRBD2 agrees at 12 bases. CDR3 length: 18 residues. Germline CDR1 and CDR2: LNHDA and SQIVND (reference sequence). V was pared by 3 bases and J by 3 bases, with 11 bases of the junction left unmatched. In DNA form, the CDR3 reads TGTGCCAGTAGTATTAACAGACTAGCGGGAGTCGAGGAAGAGACCCAGTACTTC. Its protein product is CASSINRLAGVEEETQYF.

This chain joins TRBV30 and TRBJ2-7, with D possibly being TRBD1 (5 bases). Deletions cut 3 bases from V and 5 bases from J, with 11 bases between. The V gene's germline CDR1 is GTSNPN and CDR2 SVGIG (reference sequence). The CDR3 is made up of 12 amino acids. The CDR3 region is CAWRSGFHEQYF. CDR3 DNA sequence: TGTGCCTGGAGATCAGGGTTCCACGAGCAGTACTTC. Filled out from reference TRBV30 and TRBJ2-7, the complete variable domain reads SQTIHQWPATLVQPVGSPLSLECTVEGTSNPNLYWYRQAAGRGLQLLFYSVGIGQISSEVPQNLSASRPQDRQFILSSKKLLLSDSGFYLCAWRSGFHEQYFGPGTRLTVT.

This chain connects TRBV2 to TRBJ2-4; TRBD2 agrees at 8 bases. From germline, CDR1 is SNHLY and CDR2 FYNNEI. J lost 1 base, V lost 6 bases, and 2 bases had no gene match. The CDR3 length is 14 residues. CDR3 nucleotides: TGTGCCAGCAGACCGGGAGGGGCCAAAAACATTCAGTACTTC. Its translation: CASRPGGAKNIQYF.

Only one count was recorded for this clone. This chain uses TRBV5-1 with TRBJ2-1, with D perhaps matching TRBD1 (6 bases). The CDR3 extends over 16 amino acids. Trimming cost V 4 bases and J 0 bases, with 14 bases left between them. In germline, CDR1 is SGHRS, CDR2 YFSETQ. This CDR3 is CASSGEGGSSYNEQFF. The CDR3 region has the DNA TGCGCCAGCAGCGGGGAAGGGGGAAGCTCCTACAATGAGCAGTTCTTC.

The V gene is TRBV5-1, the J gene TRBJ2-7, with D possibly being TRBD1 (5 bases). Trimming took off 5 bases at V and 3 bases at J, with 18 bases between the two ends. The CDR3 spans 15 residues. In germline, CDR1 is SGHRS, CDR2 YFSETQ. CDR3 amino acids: CASSLLRDPGYEQYF. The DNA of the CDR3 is TGCGCCAGCAGTTTGCTCAGGGATCCGGGCTACGAGCAGTACTTC. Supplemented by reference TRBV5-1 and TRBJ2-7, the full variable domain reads KAGVTQTPRYLIKTRGQQVTLSCSPISGHRSVSWYQQTPGQGLQFLFEYFSETQRNKGNFPGRFSGRQFSNSRSEMNVSTLELGDSALYLCASSLLRDPGYEQYFGPGTRLTVT.

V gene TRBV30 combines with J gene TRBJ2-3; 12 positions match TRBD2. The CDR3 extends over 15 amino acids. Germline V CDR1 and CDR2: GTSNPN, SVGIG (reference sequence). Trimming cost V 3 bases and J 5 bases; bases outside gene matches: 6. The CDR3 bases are TGTGCCTGGAGCCGACTAGCGGGAGTCGGAGATACGCAGTATTTT. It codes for CAWSRLAGVGDTQYF. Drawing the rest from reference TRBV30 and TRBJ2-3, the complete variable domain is SQTIHQWPATLVQPVGSPLSLECTVEGTSNPNLYWYRQAAGRGLQLLFYSVGIGQISSEVPQNLSASRPQDRQFILSSKKLLLSDSGFYLCAWSRLAGVGDTQYFGPGTRLTVL.

The chain's CDR3 is CASKTQGQAHGYTF. CDR3 nucleotide sequence: TGTGCCAGCAAGACGCAGGGGCAAGCCCATGGCTACACCTTC. The chain has TRBV7-9 and TRBJ1-2, with D possibly TRBD1 on 6 matching bases. There are 14 residues in the CDR3. Germline V gene lookup returns CDR1 SEHNR and CDR2 FQNEAQ (reference sequence). Trimming cost V 7 bases and J 6 bases, with 18 bases left between them.

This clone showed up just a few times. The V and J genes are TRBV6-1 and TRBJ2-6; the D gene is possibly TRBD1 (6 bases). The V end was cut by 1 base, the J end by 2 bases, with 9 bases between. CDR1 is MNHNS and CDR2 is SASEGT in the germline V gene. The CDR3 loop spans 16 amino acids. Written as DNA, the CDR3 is TGTGCCAGCAGTGAAGGGCCAGGGGCTGGGGCCAACGTCCTGACTTTC. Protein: CASSEGPGAGANVLTF.

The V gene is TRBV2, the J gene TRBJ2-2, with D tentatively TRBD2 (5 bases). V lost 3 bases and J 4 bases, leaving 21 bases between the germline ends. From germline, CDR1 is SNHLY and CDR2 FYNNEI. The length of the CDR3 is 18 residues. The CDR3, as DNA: TGTGCCAGCAGTGAGGACTTAGAAATCCCCAAATTCACCGGGGAGCTGTTTTTT. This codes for CASSEDLEIPKFTGELFF.

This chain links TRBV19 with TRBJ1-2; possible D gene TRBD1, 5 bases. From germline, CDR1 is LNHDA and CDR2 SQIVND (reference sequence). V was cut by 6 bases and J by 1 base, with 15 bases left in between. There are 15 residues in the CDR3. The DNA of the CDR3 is TGTGCCAGTAGCCAAGGGACGGGAGTTAACTATGGCTACACCTTC. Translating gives CASSQGTGVNYGYTF.

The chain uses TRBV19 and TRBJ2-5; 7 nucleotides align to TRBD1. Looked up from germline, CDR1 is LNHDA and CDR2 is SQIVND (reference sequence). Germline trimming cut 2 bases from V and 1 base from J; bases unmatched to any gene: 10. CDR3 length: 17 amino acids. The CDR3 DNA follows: TGTGCCAGTAGTATACAGACAGGGATGAGGCCCCAAGAGACCCAGTACTTC. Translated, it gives CASSIQTGMRPQETQYF.